The 25 T cell receptor beta chains given below trace back to one sample, sequenced in a study of patients and donors after allogeneic stem cell transplantation. In TCRdb, the RT-PCR reads were re-called with MiXCR into one record per CDR3 protein. Seen here are roughly 140,000 distinct CDR3 sequences, about a third observed once, and the top ten hold around 50%. The sequenced material came from blood, either unsorted or a sorted T cell fraction (not recorded which). Receptors were obtained from a human donor who was either an allogeneic HSCT recipient or a stem cell or donor lymphocyte infusion donor (not recorded which). It is not recorded whose cells these are; they may come from a transplant donor.

V and J are TRBV5-5 and TRBJ1-5; D is ambiguous. CDR3 length: 16 residues. Germline assignment: CDR1 SGHKS and CDR2 YYEKEE (reference sequence). The ends were cut back, 2 bases at V and 0 bases at J, with 12 bases in the middle. CDR3 residues: CASSFNLDFSNQPQHF. The DNA of the CDR3 is TGTGCCAGCAGCTTTAACCTTGACTTTAGCAATCAGCCCCAGCATTTT.

This clonotype was counted between two and nine times. The V gene is TRBV7-2, the J gene TRBJ2-3; 9 bases map to TRBD2. V was clipped by 3 bases and J by 7 bases; unmatched bases: 8. The CDR3 has 15 residues. Germline values: CDR1 SGHTA, CDR2 FQGNSA. The CDR3, as DNA: TGTGCCAGCAGCTTCGCGGGGGGGCCGGTAAATACGCAGTATTTT. Protein sequence: CASSFAGGPVNTQYF.

The chain employs TRBV29-1 and TRBJ1-4, with D possibly matching TRBD1 (6 bases). CDR1 is SQVTM and CDR2 is ANQGSEA in the germline V gene. V shed 0 bases and J shed 8 bases, with 19 bases lying between them. The CDR3 has 16 residues. CDR3 bases: TGCAGCGTTGAAGAACGGCGGGGGGCGTCTCGCGAAAAACTGTTTTTT. Amino acid sequence: CSVEERRGASREKLFF.

This clonotype occurred a few times. The rearrangement joins TRBV20-1 to TRBJ2-7; no firm D call. The length of the CDR3 is 13 residues. The V and J ends lost 1 base and 2 bases respectively, with 9 bases between them. In germline, CDR1 is DFQATT, CDR2 SNEGSKA (reference sequence). The CDR3, as DNA: TGCAGTGCTAGAGCTTCGATCCCCTACGAGCAGTACTTC. Translated: CSARASIPYEQYF.

CDR3 sequence (DNA): TGTGCCACCAGCCCCAGGGGAGGGTCCTACAATGAGCAGTTCTTC. This gives the protein CATSPRGGSYNEQFF. The chain is built from TRBV15 and TRBJ2-1; possible D gene TRBD2, 7 bases. Germline V gene data show CDR1 as LNHNV and CDR2 as YYDKDF (reference sequence). V lost 5 bases and J lost 1, with 12 bases in between. The CDR3 length is 15 residues.

The chain combines TRBV9 with TRBJ2-1; TRBD1 matches 10 bases. Germline V gives CDR1 SGDLS, CDR2 YYNGEE. Trimming took 2 bases from V and 4 from J; bases not matched to a gene: 3. The CDR3 covers 15 residues. This CDR3 is CASSVGTGAYNEQFF. DNA for the CDR3: TGTGCCAGCAGCGTGGGGACAGGGGCTTACAATGAGCAGTTCTTC.

The V gene is TRBV5-1, the J gene TRBJ1-1, with 7 bases fitting TRBD1. With V trimmed by 4 bases and J by 5 bases, 5 bases remained unmatched. This CDR3 contains 13 residues. Germline CDR1 is SGHRS and CDR2 is YFSETQ. The CDR3 DNA sequence: TGCGCCAGCAGCGAACGGGACAGAACTGAAGCTTTCTTT. Translating it yields CASSERDRTEAFF. The entire variable domain, with the rest obtained from reference TRBV5-1 and TRBJ1-1, is as follows: KAGVTQTPRYLIKTRGQQVTLSCSPISGHRSVSWYQQTPGQGLQFLFEYFSETQRNKGNFPGRFSGRQFSNSRSEMNVSTLELGDSALYLCASSERDRTEAFFGQGTRLTVV.

This chain joins TRBV14 and TRBJ2-7, with 7 bases fitting TRBD1. The CDR3 sequence is 14 residues long. Unmatched junction bases numbered 9, after V lost 5 bases and J lost 5 bases. Germline CDR1 and CDR2: SGHDN and FVKESK. This CDR3 reads CASSGWTGGDEQYF. Written as DNA, the CDR3 is TGTGCCAGCAGCGGATGGACAGGCGGAGACGAGCAGTACTTC.

V and J are TRBV3-1 and TRBJ1-2; 8 nucleotides match TRBD1. Germline V gene sequence: CDR1 LGHDT, CDR2 YNNKEL (reference sequence). With 1 base clipped from V and 7 bases from J, the junction kept 17 bases outside the gene matches. The CDR3 totals 18 residues. CDR3 in amino acids: CASSQARIWDRPPAGYTF. CDR3 nucleotides: TGTGCCAGCAGCCAAGCCCGGATCTGGGACAGGCCCCCGGCTGGCTACACCTTC.

This sequence joins TRBV20-1 and TRBJ1-4; D gene unclear. V was trimmed by 7 bases and J by 3 bases, leaving 9 bases between them. CDR1 and CDR2 from the germline V gene are DFQATT and SNEGSKA (reference sequence). The CDR3 totals 12 residues. This chain's CDR3 is CSVVNANEKLFF. CDR3 bases: TGCAGTGTCGTGAACGCTAATGAAAAACTGTTTTTT.

The chain uses TRBV5-1 and TRBJ2-7, with 12 bases identical to TRBD1. CDR1 and CDR2 from the germline V gene are SGHRS and YFSETQ. Trimming removed 7 bases from V and 5 bases from J; junction bases left unmatched: 7. The length of the CDR3 is 14 residues. The CDR3 DNA follows: TGCGCCAGCGGAGCCGGGACAGGGGGCAACGAGCAGTACTTC. As protein: CASGAGTGGNEQYF.

In this sample, this clonotype turned up a few times. The chain employs TRBV2 and TRBJ2-2; D may be TRBD2 (6 bases). Germline-derived CDR1 and CDR2 are SNHLY and FYNNEI. The V end was cut by 7 bases, the J end by 5 bases, with 14 bases between. There are 14 residues in the CDR3. Here the CDR3 DNA reads TGTGCCAGCACCCGACCCCTAGCGACCGGGGAGCTGTTTTTT. As protein: CASTRPLATGELFF.

The chain is built from TRBV11-2 and TRBJ2-1; TRBD2 matches at 7 bases. The length of the CDR3 is 14 residues. The J segment lost 1 base and the V segment lost 4 bases, leaving 1 base of the junction unmatched. Germline CDR1 SGHAT, CDR2 FQNNGV. The CDR3 reads CASSSSGSYNEQFF. In DNA form, the CDR3 reads TGTGCCAGCAGCTCTAGCGGATCCTACAATGAGCAGTTCTTC.

This clonotype has only one observation. The CDR3 nucleotides are TGTGCCAGCAGCTCCCCTATACCCCTAGCGGGGGCCATCTCTGGGGCCAACGTCCTGACTTTC. Translation: CASSSPIPLAGAISGANVLTF. The rearrangement joins TRBV7-3 to TRBJ2-6, with 10 bases that match TRBD2. Germline lookup yields CDR1 SGHTA and CDR2 FQGTGA. V was pared by 4 bases and J by 0 bases, with 15 bases of the junction left unmatched. This CDR3 has 21 amino acids.

The table lists this clonotype with a few counts. The gene calls are TRBV6-6 and TRBJ1-5; D is uncertain. CDR3 size: 14 residues. The V gene lost 9 bases and the J gene lost 0 bases, with 12 bases spanning the gap. The V gene's germline CDR1 is MNHNY and CDR2 SVGAGI (reference sequence). CDR3 region: CASVTANSNQPQHF. Written as DNA, the CDR3 is TGTGCCAGTGTAACGGCGAATAGCAATCAGCCCCAGCATTTT.

This clonotype turned up a few times. The chain uses TRBV11-2 and TRBJ1-4; no reliable D call. Per the germline V gene, CDR1 is SGHAT and CDR2 is FQNNGV. Trimming stripped 3 bases from V and 0 bases from J, with 8 bases between. The CDR3 consists of 15 residues. DNA of the CDR3: TGTGCCAGCAGCTTCGGCAGATCAACTAATGAAAAACTGTTTTTT. Protein: CASSFGRSTNEKLFF. Drawing the rest from reference TRBV11-2 and TRBJ1-4, the complete variable domain is EAGVAQSPRYKIIEKRQSVAFWCNPISGHATLYWYQQILGQGPKLLIQFQNNGVVDDSQLPKDRFSAERLKGVDSTLKIQPAKLEDSAVYLCASSFGRSTNEKLFFGSGTQLSVL.

The chain recombines TRBV6-1 with TRBJ1-2; D ambiguous. The CDR3 covers 14 residues. Looked up from germline, CDR1 is MNHNS and CDR2 is SASEGT. Trimming pared 5 bases from V and 4 bases from J, leaving 14 bases between. The CDR3 DNA is TGTGCCAGCAGTTTAGACGGCCTCACCTATGGCTACACCTTC. Protein: CASSLDGLTYGYTF.

CDR3 nucleotides: TGTGCCAGCAGCCAAGGACTGAGCACAGATACGCAGTATTTT. This sequence encodes CASSQGLSTDTQYF. The chain recombines TRBV9 with TRBJ2-3, with a possible D match to TRBD2 (5 bases). Trimming removed 4 bases at V and 0 bases at J, with 9 bases between. CDR3 length: 14 residues. From germline, CDR1 is SGDLS and CDR2 YYNGEE.

The sample holds a few counts of this clonotype. The CDR3 nucleotides read TGCGCCAGCAGCTTGGCCGGGGCCGCGGGTGAAAAACTGTTTTTT. Translated: CASSLAGAAGEKLFF. The genes are TRBV5-1 and TRBJ1-4, with D maybe TRBD1 (5 bases). Per the germline V gene, CDR1 is SGHRS and CDR2 is YFSETQ. The CDR3 is 15 residues long. Trimming took off 0 bases at V and 7 bases at J, with 13 bases between the two ends.

CDR3 nucleotides: TGCGCCAGCAGCCCCCGCTGGGGACTTAGCAATCAGCCCCAGCATTTT. Translating it yields CASSPRWGLSNQPQHF. This rearrangement joins TRBV4-3 to TRBJ1-5; a weak D match, TRBD1 (5 bases). The CDR3 contains 16 residues. The germline V and J ends were trimmed by 4 bases and 0 bases, with 13 bases remaining between them. CDR1 is LGHNA, CDR2 YSLEER, per germline.

The gene calls are TRBV5-1 and TRBJ1-3; 11 bases agree with TRBD1. Per the germline V gene, CDR1 is SGHRS and CDR2 is YFSETQ. J gave up 0 bases and V 0 bases, and 8 bases lay outside the gene matches. The CDR3 contains 19 residues. The CDR3 DNA reads as TGCGCCAGCAGCTTGGCCTTGAGGACAGGGGGCTACTCTGGAAACACCATATATTTT. Translating gives CASSLALRTGGYSGNTIYF.

The chain couples TRBV5-5 to TRBJ2-5, with 8 nucleotides matching TRBD1. J was trimmed by 4 bases and V by 5 bases; bases with no gene match: 10. The V gene's germline CDR1 is SGHKS and CDR2 YYEKEE (reference sequence). The CDR3 loop spans 15 amino acids. CDR3 sequence reads: CASSSQGDFPETQYF. The CDR3 coding sequence is TGTGCCAGCAGTTCACAGGGGGATTTCCCAGAGACCCAGTACTTC.

This clonotype was recorded a few times. The chain uses TRBV4-2 and TRBJ1-5; 7 nucleotides match TRBD1. Losses at the gene ends were 4 bases for V and 1 base for J; bases not matched to a gene: 4. Germline lookup yields CDR1 LGHNA and CDR2 YNFKEQ. This CDR3 region has 15 residues. As DNA, the CDR3 is TGTGCCAGCAGCCCCTGGGGACAGAGCAATCAGCCCCAGCATTTT. It is translated as CASSPWGQSNQPQHF.

In DNA form, the CDR3 reads TGTGCCATCAGTGATAACAATGAGCAGTTCTTC. This translates into CAISDNNEQFF. V and J are TRBV10-3 and TRBJ2-1; no firm D call. Germline CDR1 is ENHRY and CDR2 is SYGVKD. Trimming removed 3 bases at V and 5 bases at J, with 2 bases between. The CDR3 extends over 11 amino acids.

The chain employs TRBV12-3 or TRBV12-4 and TRBJ1-1; D call uncertain. The CDR3 length is 14 residues. Trimming took off 5 bases at V and 1 base at J, with 11 bases between the two ends. In nucleotides, the CDR3 is TGTGCCAGCAGTCCCCTACGGGAGAACACTGAAGCTTTCTTT. The encoded protein is CASSPLRENTEAFF.